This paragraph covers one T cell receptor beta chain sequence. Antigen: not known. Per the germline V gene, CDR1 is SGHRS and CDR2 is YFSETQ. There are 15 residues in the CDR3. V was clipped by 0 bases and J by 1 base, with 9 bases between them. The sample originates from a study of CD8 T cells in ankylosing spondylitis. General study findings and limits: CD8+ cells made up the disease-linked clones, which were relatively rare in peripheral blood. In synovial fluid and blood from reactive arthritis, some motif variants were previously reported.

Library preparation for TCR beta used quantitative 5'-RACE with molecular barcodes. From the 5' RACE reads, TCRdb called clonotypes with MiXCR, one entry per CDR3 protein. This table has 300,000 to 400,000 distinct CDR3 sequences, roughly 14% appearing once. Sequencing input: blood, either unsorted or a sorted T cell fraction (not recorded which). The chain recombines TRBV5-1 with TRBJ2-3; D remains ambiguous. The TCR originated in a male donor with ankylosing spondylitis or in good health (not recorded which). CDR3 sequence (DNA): TGCGCCAGCAGCTTGGGTTCGGATCGCACAGATACGCAGTATTTT. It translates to CASSLGSDRTDTQYF.